Each of the 17 T cell receptor beta chains below was sequenced from the same sample in a study of cytomegalovirus exposure and HLA in healthy donors. Profiling relied on immunoSEQ multiplex PCR, and the TCRdb table lists in-frame clones only, not all of them. Of fewer than 200,000 clones listed, 86% are singletons. Source material: PBMCs. These receptors were taken from a woman aged 18-35 years in good health and CMV-seronegative.

The rearrangement links TRBV2 to TRBJ2-5, with a tentative D call TRBD2 (6 bases). CDR3 length: 13 residues. CDR1 is SNHLY and CDR2 is FYNNEI in the germline V gene. V dropped 8 bases and J dropped 4 bases, with 14 bases sitting between them. CDR3 loop: CASGGMEGETQYF. Here the CDR3 DNA reads TGTGCCAGCGGAGGCATGGAGGGAGAGACCCAGTACTTC. Full variable domain (remainder filled in from reference TRBV2 and TRBJ2-5): EPEVTQTPSHQVTQMGQEVILRCVPISNHLYFYWYRQILGQKVEFLVSFYNNEISEKSEIFDDQFSVERPDGSNFTLKIRSTKLEDSAMYFCASGGMEGETQYFGPGTRLLVL.

The J gene is TRBJ1-2, the V gene TRBV5-1; D perhaps matches TRBD1 (5 bases). Looked up from germline, CDR1 is SGHRS and CDR2 is YFSETQ. Trimming took 4 bases from V and 4 from J, leaving 14 bases between them. The CDR3 spans 14 residues. The CDR3: CASSPRQGGYGYTF. DNA of the CDR3: TGCGCCAGCAGCCCCCGTCAGGGAGGCTATGGCTACACCTTC.

CDR3 in amino acids: CASSYMGTGGLDGYTF. The CDR3 bases are TGTGCCAGCAGTTACATGGGGACAGGTGGCCTTGATGGCTACACCTTC. V is TRBV6-5 and J is TRBJ1-2; 8 positions agree with TRBD1. V shed 2 bases, J shed 6 bases, and the junction held 11 bases outside the gene matches. From germline, CDR1 is MNHEY and CDR2 SVGAGI. The CDR3 is 16 amino acids.

V usage is TRBV5-4 and J usage is TRBJ2-5; no clear D. V lost 4 bases to trimming and J lost 5 bases, with 12 bases between them. Germline assignment: CDR1 SGHNT and CDR2 YYREEE (reference sequence). The CDR3 contains 13 residues. CDR3 nucleotide sequence: TGTGCCAGCAGCCCCCTTGCGTCTGAGACCCAGTACTTC. As protein: CASSPLASETQYF.

This clone was found once. V is TRBV6-1 and J is TRBJ2-1, with TRBD2 identical over 9 bases. V was clipped by 0 bases and J by 4 bases; unmatched bases: 10. Germline V gives CDR1 MNHNS, CDR2 SASEGT. The CDR3 has 18 residues. Here the CDR3 DNA reads TGTGCCAGCAGTGAAGCCGCCGGGAGACTAGCGGCATACAATGAGCAGTTCTTC. Encoded protein: CASSEAAGRLAAYNEQFF.

The rearrangement joins TRBV5-1 to TRBJ2-7, with a tentative D call TRBD1 (5 bases). The V end lost 0 bases, the J end lost 4 bases, and 20 bases lay between the germline ends. The CDR3 runs to 17 residues. Germline values: CDR1 SGHRS, CDR2 YFSETQ. The CDR3 region is CASSLGVVPGFSYEQYF. The CDR3 DNA follows: TGCGCCAGCAGCTTGGGGGTGGTACCAGGGTTTTCTTACGAGCAGTACTTC.

The J gene is TRBJ2-5, the V gene TRBV7-9; D is possibly TRBD1 (5 bases). Germline CDR1 and CDR2: SEHNR and FQNEAQ (reference sequence). V gave up 4 bases and J gave up 5 bases, with 8 bases separating them. The CDR3 covers 12 residues. The chain's CDR3 is CASSSRVETQYF. Here the CDR3 DNA reads TGTGCCAGCAGCTCCAGGGTGGAGACCCAGTACTTC.

V gene TRBV7-2 combines with J gene TRBJ1-2; TRBD1 aligns across 9 bases. V dropped 1 base and J dropped 6; count of bases not matched to a gene: 6. Germline values: CDR1 SGHTA, CDR2 FQGNSA. The CDR3 sequence is 15 residues long. The CDR3 bases are TGTGCCAGCAGCTTAGAGGACAGGGGTATGCATGGCTACACCTTC. Translated, it gives CASSLEDRGMHGYTF.

The chain joins TRBV5-1 to TRBJ1-2; 12 bases line up with TRBD1. This CDR3 has 14 amino acids. Per germline, CDR1 SGHRS and CDR2 YFSETQ. V shed 2 bases, J shed 8 bases, and the junction held 4 bases outside the gene matches. The CDR3 region has the DNA TGCGCCAGCAGCTTTGGGACAGGGGGCGAAGGCTACACCTTC. The encoded protein is CASSFGTGGEGYTF.

V is TRBV6-1 and J is TRBJ1-2; 7 bases line up with TRBD1. The CDR3 runs to 16 residues. The germline V gene has CDR1 MNHNS and CDR2 SASEGT. With V trimmed by 1 base and J by 4 bases, 9 bases remained unmatched. The CDR3 loop reads CASSEEGRQGGYGYTF. As DNA, the CDR3 is TGTGCCAGCAGTGAAGAGGGCCGCCAGGGGGGCTATGGCTACACCTTC.

The J gene is TRBJ1-1, the V gene TRBV5-1, with a tentative D call TRBD1 (6 bases). The CDR3 is 18 residues long. Germline assignment: CDR1 SGHRS and CDR2 YFSETQ. The V end lost 2 bases, the J end lost 7 bases, and 27 bases lay between the germline ends. The CDR3 nucleotides are TGCGCCAGCAGCTTCACGAGTTTTTCCGGGGGGGCGCGTGGTGAAGCTTTCTTT. This encodes CASSFTSFSGGARGEAFF.

The CDR3 DNA reads as TGCAGCGTTGAAGACCTAAAACAGGGACACTATGGCTACACCTTC. Amino acids: CSVEDLKQGHYGYTF. The chain carries TRBV29-1 and TRBJ1-2; D is perhaps TRBD1 (6 bases). The CDR3 runs to 15 residues. Trimming took off 0 bases at V and 3 bases at J, with 14 bases between the two ends. CDR1 SQVTM and CDR2 ANQGSEA come from the germline V gene.

The rearrangement uses TRBV5-3 and TRBJ1-5; 9 nucleotides line up with TRBD1. TRBV5-3 is an ORF, with its function uncertain. The CDR3 totals 14 residues. V shed 3 bases and J 7 bases; nucleotides not matched to a gene: 5. The CDR3 protein is CARSSGQGRQPQHF. CDR3 nucleotide sequence: TGTGCCAGAAGCTCTGGACAGGGGAGGCAGCCCCAGCATTTT.

The chain recombines TRBV6-1 with TRBJ2-2; maybe TRBD2 (5 bases). CDR3 length equals 15 residues. Germline CDR1 is MNHNS and CDR2 is SASEGT. The V end was cut by 1 base, the J end by 5 bases, with 11 bases between. The CDR3 is CASSEVRAGTGELFF. The DNA of the CDR3 is TGTGCCAGCAGTGAAGTGCGGGCAGGTACCGGGGAGCTGTTTTTT.

V usage is TRBV10-3 and J usage is TRBJ2-5; 10 bases fit TRBD1. The V gene end was trimmed by 10 bases and the J gene end by 5 bases; junction bases not matched to a gene: 25. Germline assignment: CDR1 ENHRY and CDR2 SYGVKD. This CDR3 is built from 19 residues. The CDR3 here is CATDPRDRGPTGISETQYF. The CDR3 DNA is TGTGCCACCGACCCCCGGGACAGGGGACCTACGGGCATAAGTGAGACCCAGTACTTC.

The J gene is TRBJ1-2, the V gene TRBV5-8; TRBD1 is a possible D gene (6 bases). CDR1 is SGHTS and CDR2 is YDEGEE in the germline V gene. V was shortened by 1 base and J by 4 bases, with 11 bases between the two germline ends. The CDR3 is 14 residues long. CDR3: CASSLYQGPYGYTF. The CDR3 bases are TGTGCCAGCAGCTTGTATCAGGGGCCCTATGGCTACACCTTC.

The J gene is TRBJ2-5, the V gene TRBV11-2; 9 nucleotides match TRBD2. Germline loops: CDR1 SGHAT, CDR2 FQNNGV. Trimming cost V 3 bases and J 1 base; bases outside gene matches: 3. CDR3 size: 15 residues. As DNA, the CDR3 is TGTGCCAGCAGCTTTACGACTAGCGGCCAAGAGACCCAGTACTTC. Translated, it gives CASSFTTSGQETQYF.